This record looks at one T cell receptor (beta chain) sequence and its context. Unmatched junction bases numbered 10, after V lost 7 bases and J lost 5 bases. CDR1 is SNHLY, CDR2 FYNNEI, per germline. The CDR3 covers 14 residues. This entry comes from a study of blood T cell repertoires in COVID-19. Looking at the study overall: Some COVID-19 samples were acute and others convalescent; all came from the United States, Italy and Spain. The analysed material was cDNA or gDNA that came from T cells, B-cell-depleted T cells, or PBMCs.

The authors' processing: For nucleated cells, counts were estimated from reference gene primer amplification. Using immunoSEQ multiplex PCR, the repertoire was profiled, and TCRdb retains in-frame clones only, with some absent. V and J calls and clone size are as listed in that table; D and trimming were resolved from the DNA. The table has about 200,000 clones, more than 65% seen once; the top ten hold about 8.9%. V usage is TRBV2 and J usage is TRBJ2-7; 8 bases align to TRBD2. The sequenced sample was peripheral blood. The sequence derives from a man aged 50 to 59 with active or convalescent COVID-19. The CDR3 DNA sequence: TGTGCCAGCAATCTAGGGCGCGGGGGGCACGAGCAGTACTTC. Translation: CASNLGRGGHEQYF. Variable domain in full (rest from reference TRBV2 and TRBJ2-7): EPEVTQTPSHQVTQMGQEVILRCVPISNHLYFYWYRQILGQKVEFLVSFYNNEISEKSEIFDDQFSVERPDGSNFTLKIRSTKLEDSAMYFCASNLGRGGHEQYFGPGTRLTVT.